A selection of T cell receptor beta chains follows, all from one sample in a study of T cell repertoires in cytomegalovirus infection. MiXCR was run by TCRdb on the reads, yielding one entry per CDR3 protein. Of hundreds of thousands of distinct CDR3 sequences listed, roughly a tenth are singletons. The material sequenced was PBMCs. The receptors derive from a human donor in good health (CMV status not recorded). Some clones in this sample may be carry-over from other donors' samples. Both conserved end residues are part of each CDR3. The D gene is left open where the match is weak. Rows give clone size only sometimes, using once, few, many, or a class for an expanded clone.

- TRBJ2-7 TRBV29-1 many CSVEQGAYEQYF TGCAGCGTTGAACAGGGAGCCTACGAGCAGTACTTC
TRBD1 TRBJ1-6 TRBV19 many CASSNRQGANSPLHF TGTGCCAGTAGTAACCGACAGGGCGCTAATTCACCCCTCCACTTT
TRBD2 TRBJ2-7 TRBV20-1 - CSARRTSGAGEQYF TGCAGTGCTAGAAGGACTAGCGGAGCCGGCGAGCAGTACTTC
TRBD1 TRBJ2-2 TRBV29-1 few CSVLLQGRTGELFF TGCAGCGTACTCTTACAGGGGAGAACCGGGGAGCTGTTTTTT
- TRBJ1-4 TRBV9 few CASSVGDPSRGWGEKLFF TGTGCCAGCAGCGTAGGAGACCCCTCGCGGGGATGGGGTGAAAAACTGTTTTTT
- TRBJ1-6 TRBV11-1 few CASSPSYDSLHF TGTGCCAGCAGCCCGAGCTATGATTCCCTCCACTTT
TRBD1 TRBJ1-1 TRBV5-1 many CASSLGTGPEAFF TGCGCCAGCAGCTTGGGGACAGGGCCCGAAGCTTTCTTT
TRBD1 TRBJ2-2 TRBV12-3/TRBV12-4 many CASSLWGQSPNTGELFF TGTGCCAGCAGTTTGTGGGGACAGTCCCCGAACACCGGGGAGCTGTTTTTT
- TRBJ2-6 TRBV14 many CASSQGGVGGANVLTF TGTGCCAGCAGCCAAGGAGGCGTAGGAGGGGCCAACGTCCTGACTTTC
- TRBJ2-1 TRBV7-2 many CASSFDRGSYEQFF TGTGCCAGCAGCTTCGATCGGGGGTCCTATGAGCAGTTCTTC
- TRBJ2-1 TRBV29-1 few CSVERRPSNEQFF TGCAGCGTTGAGAGGAGACCCTCCAATGAGCAGTTCTTC
- TRBJ2-6 TRBV7-2 many CASSKTGPSGANVLTF TGTGCCAGCTCTAAGACTGGGCCCTCTGGGGCCAACGTCCTGACTTTC
TRBD1 TRBJ2-1 TRBV14 - CASSQWTGINEQIF TGTGCCAGCAGCCAATGGACAGGGATCAATGAGCAGATCTTC
TRBD1 TRBJ2-1 TRBV20-1 - CSAWDREMNNEQFF TGCAGTGCTTGGGACAGAGAAATGAACAATGAGCAGTTCTTC
- TRBJ2-5 TRBV27 many CASSLIGGETQYF TGTGCCAGCAGTTTAATAGGGGGAGAGACCCAGTACTTC
- TRBJ1-6 TRBV20-1 - CSAHRDVDNSPLHF TGCAGTGCTCACAGGGATGTGGATAATTCACCCCTCCACTTT
- TRBJ2-2 TRBV2 many CASSEFGRRAGELFF TGTGCCAGCAGTGAATTTGGGCGGCGGGCCGGGGAGCTGTTTTTT
- TRBJ2-3 TRBV5-6 many CASSPGSGRRDTQYF TGTGCCAGCAGCCCGGGGTCTGGACGTCGGGATACGCAGTATTTT
- TRBJ2-4 TRBV6-2/TRBV6-3 few CASSPSPLGPLWDRAKNIQYF TGTGCCAGCAGCCCATCCCCCCTGGGCCCCCTGTGGGACCGAGCCAAAAACATTCAGTACTTC
- TRBJ1-1 TRBV20-1 many CSASSRGLNTEAFF TGCAGTGCTAGTTCCCGGGGGCTGAACACTGAAGCTTTCTTT
- TRBJ2-1 TRBV28 - CASTLGGVAHNEQFF TGTGCCAGCACCTTAGGGGGGGTGGCCCACAATGAGCAGTTCTTC
- TRBJ1-1 TRBV12-3/TRBV12-4 many CASRDPFGTEAFF TGTGCCAGCAGAGACCCGTTCGGCACTGAAGCTTTCTTT
TRBD2 TRBJ2-1 TRBV18 many CASSPLAGGLSYNEQFF TGTGCCAGCTCACCACTAGCGGGGGGCCTCTCCTACAATGAGCAGTTCTTC
- TRBJ1-2 TRBV7-6 many CASSLAYAPNRYGYTF TGTGCCAGCAGCCTAGCATATGCTCCAAACCGTTATGGCTACACCTTC
- TRBJ2-1 TRBV20-1 many CSASFYRMSSYNEQFF TGCAGTGCTAGCTTTTACAGGATGAGCTCCTACAATGAGCAGTTCTTC
TRBD1 TRBJ1-2 TRBV10-3 many CASGTETTHPYGYTF TGTGCCAGCGGGACAGAAACGACCCACCCATATGGCTACACCTTC